The 3 T cell receptor beta chains given below trace back to one sample, sequenced in a study of OX40 agonist ivuxolimab in advanced cancers. Some clones are missing from TCRdb's copy, which holds only in-frame ones; the method was immunoSEQ multiplex PCR. The repertoire consists of tens of thousands of clones, with approximately 90% occurring once and the leading ten covering 10% to 15%. The source was CD4+ or CD8+ T cells sorted from blood, collected in a trial of the OX40 agonist ivuxolimab. The receptor set was obtained from an adult with an advanced solid tumor such as melanoma, head and neck, liver or kidney cancer.

The rearrangement uses TRBV5-4 and TRBJ1-1, with D unresolved. With 3 bases removed from V and 3 bases from J, the gap between germline ends came to 15 bases. Looked up from germline, CDR1 is SGHNT and CDR2 is YYREEE (reference sequence). The length of the CDR3 is 15 residues. CDR3 loop: CASSSVLNQDTEAFF. CDR3 DNA sequence: TGTGCCAGCAGCTCCGTATTAAATCAGGACACTGAAGCTTTCTTT.

The chain employs TRBV7-6 and TRBJ2-1; D is tentatively TRBD1 or TRBD2 (5 bases each). CDR3 size: 16 residues. Germline-derived CDR1 and CDR2 are SGHVS and FNYEAQ. The V end lost 2 bases, the J end lost 1 base, and 12 bases lay between the germline ends. Written as DNA, the CDR3 is TGTGCCAGCAGCTTATTTGTTGGGGGATCCTACAATGAGCAGTTCTTC. The encoded protein is CASSLFVGGSYNEQFF.

The chain couples TRBV11-2 to TRBJ1-1; tentative D call: TRBD1 (5 bases). The V gene's germline CDR1 is SGHAT and CDR2 FQNNGV. This CDR3 is 15 amino acids long. V lost 2 bases, J lost 5 bases, and 15 bases lay in between. The CDR3 sequence: CASSLLRGVVTEAFF. The CDR3 DNA sequence: TGTGCCAGCAGCTTATTACGGGGGGTTGTAACTGAAGCTTTCTTT.